These 26 T cell receptor beta chains share one sample of origin, sequenced in a study of sequential checkpoint blockade in melanoma. Method: immunoSEQ multiplex PCR; TCRdb's copy keeps in-frame clones and lacks some. The sample contains some 40,000 clones, 70% to 90% of which appear only once. This sample's treatment: randomized to nivolumab then ipilimumab (arm A) or the reverse (arm B). Sequencing used CD8+ T cells sorted from blood (inferred from file names), obtained from a patient given nivolumab and ipilimumab in sequence. These receptors all come from a human donor with melanoma.

A note on this clone: A read error may account for a junction end that differs from germline. The V and J genes are TRBV4-1 and TRBJ2-5; D might be TRBD1 (5 bases). Germline values: CDR1 MGHRA, CDR2 YSYEKL. The CDR3 is 14 amino acids. The CDR3 nucleotides read TGCGCCAGCAACCAAGTAGACAGTCAAGAGACCCAGTACTTC. Protein: CASNQVDSQETQYF.

The V gene is TRBV7-6, the J gene TRBJ2-3; possibly TRBD1 for D (6 bases). V lost 5 bases and J 4 bases, leaving 16 bases between the germline ends. Germline lookup yields CDR1 SGHVS and CDR2 FNYEAQ. CDR3 size: 15 residues. The CDR3 coding sequence is TGTGCCAGCAGCAAATTGCAGGGGCTCCCAGATACGCAGTATTTT. The encoded protein is CASSKLQGLPDTQYF.

The chain employs TRBV7-9 and TRBJ2-7, with a weak D call TRBD2 (6 bases). This CDR3 spans 14 amino acids. Trimming cost V 2 bases and J 4 bases, with 12 bases left between them. Germline V gives CDR1 SEHNR, CDR2 FQNEAQ (reference sequence). DNA of the CDR3: TGTGCCAGCAGCTTAACGGGAGAAGGGTACGAGCAGTACTTC. Translating gives CASSLTGEGYEQYF. Supplemented by reference TRBV7-9 and TRBJ2-7, the full variable domain reads DTGVSQNPRHKITKRGQNVTFRCDPISEHNRLYWYRQTLGQGPEFLTYFQNEAQLEKSRLLSDRFSAERPKGSFSTLEIQRTEQGDSAMYLCASSLTGEGYEQYFGPGTRLTVT.

This clone was detected only a few times. The chain links TRBV6-6 to TRBJ1-5, with D perhaps matching TRBD1 (5 bases). Looked up from germline, CDR1 is MNHNY and CDR2 is SVGAGI (reference sequence). This CDR3 region has 15 residues. V was cut by 5 bases and J by 5 bases, with 16 bases left in between. CDR3 bases: TGTGCCAGCAGTCAAACCTCGGGGGGGTATCAGCCCCAGCATTTT. This gives the protein CASSQTSGGYQPQHF.

J is TRBJ2-1 and V is TRBV9; 14 nucleotides align to TRBD2. CDR3 size: 16 residues. The J segment lost 10 bases and the V segment lost 0 bases, leaving 6 bases of the junction unmatched. The germline V gene has CDR1 SGDLS and CDR2 YYNGEE. The CDR3 DNA is TGTGCCAGCAGCGTAGGGGGGGGACTAGCGGGAGAAGAGCAGTTCTTC. It encodes CASSVGGGLAGEEQFF.

The sample holds a few counts of this clone. This chain connects TRBV4-1 to TRBJ2-1; 12 bases agree with TRBD2. V was clipped by 2 bases and J by 6 bases; unmatched bases: 5. CDR1 MGHRA and CDR2 YSYEKL come from the germline V gene. There are 16 residues in the CDR3. Here the CDR3 DNA reads TGCGCCAGCAGCCAACGGACTAGCGGGGAGGTCAATGAGCAGTTCTTC. Translation: CASSQRTSGEVNEQFF.

This rearrangement joins TRBV7-2 to TRBJ1-6, with TRBD1 as a possible D gene (6 bases). Germline CDR1 is SGHTA and CDR2 is FQGNSA. The CDR3 has 16 amino acids. Between the trimmed V and J ends, which lost 5 bases and 8 bases, there was a span of 19 bases. CDR3 coding DNA: TGTGCCAGCAGCGGACAGACGCACTTAGAAGATTCACCCCTCCACTTT. Translation: CASSGQTHLEDSPLHF.

The chain recombines TRBV10-3 with TRBJ1-2; a weak D match, TRBD1 (5 bases). The CDR3 is made up of 15 amino acids. Trimming pared 7 bases from V and 4 bases from J, leaving 19 bases between. Germline V CDR1 and CDR2: ENHRY, SYGVKD. CDR3 amino acids: CAITQVGGNLYGYTF. CDR3 in DNA: TGTGCCATCACCCAGGTCGGGGGGAACCTCTATGGCTACACCTTC.

The chain is built from TRBV19 and TRBJ1-1; D is perhaps TRBD1 (6 bases). The CDR3 is 15 residues long. The V gene lost 3 bases and the J gene lost 0 bases, with 11 bases spanning the gap. The V gene's germline CDR1 is LNHDA and CDR2 SQIVND (reference sequence). In nucleotides, the CDR3 is TGTGCCAGTAGTATGCCGGGACACCTGAACACTGAAGCTTTCTTT. This translates into CASSMPGHLNTEAFF.

The rearrangement joins TRBV29-1 to TRBJ2-1, with a tentative D call TRBD1 (5 bases). The CDR3 contains 17 residues. Trimming took off 4 bases at V and 10 bases at J, with 29 bases between the two ends. Germline V gives CDR1 SQVTM, CDR2 ANQGSEA. CDR3 coding DNA: TGCAGCGTTGTTTTACATGGGGCAAGTATTCGGTCGAGGGAGCAGTTCTTC. This encodes CSVVLHGASIRSREQFF.

The chain is built from TRBV6-4 and TRBJ1-6; D is unclear. Trimming shortened V by 5 bases and J by 7 bases, and 12 bases separated the two germline ends. CDR1 and CDR2 from the germline V gene are MRHNA and SNTAGT. The CDR3 runs to 14 residues. The CDR3 DNA reads as TGTGCCAGCAGTCCGGACTTATACAATTCACCCCTCCACTTT. Translation gives CASSPDLYNSPLHF.

The gene calls are TRBV2 and TRBJ2-1; TRBD2 agrees at 9 bases. V shed 4 bases and J 8 bases; nucleotides not matched to a gene: 15. Germline V CDR1 and CDR2: SNHLY, FYNNEI. The CDR3 consists of 17 residues. CDR3 residues: CASSALEGGGALDEQFF. CDR3 bases: TGTGCCAGCAGTGCCCTGGAAGGCGGGGGGGCCCTGGATGAGCAGTTCTTC. Combining the CDR3 with reference TRBV2 and TRBJ2-1 gives the whole variable domain EPEVTQTPSHQVTQMGQEVILRCVPISNHLYFYWYRQILGQKVEFLVSFYNNEISEKSEIFDDQFSVERPDGSNFTLKIRSTKLEDSAMYFCASSALEGGGALDEQFFGPGTRLTVL.

This clone was recorded a few times. The J gene is TRBJ2-7, the V gene TRBV2; TRBD2 matches 9 bases. This CDR3 is built from 14 residues. J was trimmed by 4 bases and V by 3 bases; bases with no gene match: 4. Germline loops: CDR1 SNHLY, CDR2 FYNNEI. Written as DNA, the CDR3 is TGTGCCAGCAGTGAGGGACTAGCCGATTACGAGCAGTACTTC. Residues: CASSEGLADYEQYF.

V and J are TRBV19 and TRBJ2-7; D is perhaps TRBD2 (5 bases). Trimming removed 3 bases from V and 3 bases from J, with 9 bases in between. The germline gives CDR1 LNHDA, CDR2 SQIVND (reference sequence). There are 13 residues in the CDR3. The CDR3: CASSITADYEQYF. For the CDR3, the DNA is TGTGCCAGTAGTATCACAGCGGACTACGAGCAGTACTTC.

A single count supports this clone. The genes are TRBV19 and TRBJ1-5; weak D call: TRBD1 (6 bases). V was pared by 6 bases and J by 0 bases, with 9 bases between. Germline lookup yields CDR1 LNHDA and CDR2 SQIVND (reference sequence). The CDR3 sequence is 14 residues long. CDR3 loop: CASRGQDSNQPQHF. CDR3 in DNA: TGTGCCAGTAGGGGACAAGATAGCAATCAGCCCCAGCATTTT.

This clone was picked up a small number of times. The V call is TRBV5-4, the J call TRBJ2-5; possibly TRBD1 for D (5 bases). There are 13 residues in the CDR3. Germline V lookup: CDR1 SGHNT, CDR2 YYREEE (reference sequence). V lost 3 bases and J lost 3, with 9 bases in between. CDR3 amino acids: CASSSDMEETQYF. The CDR3 DNA is TGTGCCAGCAGCTCGGACATGGAAGAGACCCAGTACTTC. Filled out from reference TRBV5-4 and TRBJ2-5, the complete variable domain reads ETGVTQSPTHLIKTRGQQVTLRCSSQSGHNTVSWYQQALGQGPQFIFQYYREEENGRGNFPPRFSGLQFPNYSSELNVNALELDDSALYLCASSSDMEETQYFGPGTRLLVL.

The chain uses TRBV5-1 and TRBJ2-3; 8 bases map to TRBD2. Germline values: CDR1 SGHRS, CDR2 YFSETQ. V lost 4 bases and J lost 0; bases outside the gene matches: 4. The length of the CDR3 is 15 residues. CDR3 coding DNA: TGCGCCAGCAGCGGCGGGGGGACGAGCACAGATACGCAGTATTTT. Its translation: CASSGGGTSTDTQYF.

The genes are TRBV5-4 and TRBJ1-2; 7 bases match TRBD1. Per the germline V gene, CDR1 is SGHNT and CDR2 is YYREEE (reference sequence). The junction had 7 bases not matched to a gene; V was cut back by 0 bases and J by 14 bases. The CDR3 runs 12 residues. CDR3: CASSLDSQGGTF. In DNA, the CDR3 is TGTGCCAGCAGCTTGGATTCGCAGGGGGGTACCTTC.

This clone is a singleton in its sample. The rearrangement joins TRBV7-9 to TRBJ2-1; 8 bases match TRBD2. This CDR3 has 17 amino acids. Germline V gene sequence: CDR1 SEHNR, CDR2 FQNEAQ (reference sequence). V was pared by 1 base and J by 4 bases, with 9 bases of the junction left unmatched. The CDR3 protein is CASSLGVAGMYYNEQFF. The CDR3 bases are TGTGCCAGCAGCTTAGGGGTAGCGGGGATGTATTACAATGAGCAGTTCTTC.

V is TRBV14 and J is TRBJ2-5, with D hard to call. The CDR3 has 13 amino acids. Germline CDR1 reads SGHDN; CDR2 reads FVKESK. The V and J ends lost 8 bases and 0 bases respectively, with 10 bases between them. CDR3 loop: CASHPGYQETQYF. The CDR3 DNA follows: TGTGCCAGCCACCCAGGATACCAAGAGACCCAGTACTTC.

J is TRBJ2-4 and V is TRBV5-4; TRBD1 agrees at 9 bases. V gave up 0 bases and J gave up 5 bases; unmatched junction bases: 9. In germline, CDR1 is SGHNT, CDR2 YYREEE (reference sequence). The CDR3 sequence is 17 residues long. In DNA form, the CDR3 reads TGTGCCAGCAGCTTGGAGCGGTGGGGACAGGGCGAAAACATTCAGTACTTC. Translating gives CASSLERWGQGENIQYF.

This chain uses TRBV6-1 with TRBJ1-5; TRBD1 aligns across 9 bases. The CDR3 has 13 amino acids. Trimming removed 5 bases from V and 5 bases from J; junction bases left unmatched: 1. The germline V gene has CDR1 MNHNS and CDR2 SASEGT. The CDR3 nucleotides are TGTGCCAGCAGTTGGGACAGGGATCAGCCCCAGCATTTT. This encodes CASSWDRDQPQHF.

This clone has just one count. The genes are TRBV19 and TRBJ1-1; D remains ambiguous. Per germline, CDR1 LNHDA and CDR2 SQIVND (reference sequence). This CDR3 comprises 14 residues. Trimming left V 3 bases short and J 1 base short, with 9 bases between. The CDR3 protein is CASSMWESNTEAFF. The CDR3, as DNA: TGTGCCAGTAGTATGTGGGAGTCGAACACTGAAGCTTTCTTT.

The CDR3, as DNA: TGTGCCAGCAGCACAGGACTAGCGGGGGGGCTTGAGACCCAGTACTTC. Residues: CASSTGLAGGLETQYF. The chain joins TRBV9 to TRBJ2-5, with 15 bases matching TRBD2. Germline V gene sequence: CDR1 SGDLS, CDR2 YYNGEE. V trimming: 4 bases; J trimming: 5 bases; junction bases outside the gene matches: 6. The CDR3 extends over 16 amino acids.

The chain carries TRBV28 and TRBJ2-3; no reliable D call. CDR1 and CDR2 from the germline V gene are MDHEN and SYDVKM. Between the trimmed V and J ends, which lost 3 bases and 0 bases, there was a span of 7 bases. The CDR3 covers 14 residues. DNA for the CDR3: TGTGCCAGCAGTTTTAGACTTAGCACAGATACGCAGTATTTT. It yields the protein CASSFRLSTDTQYF.

The CDR3 sequence is CASSQEDREVYEQYF. CDR3 coding DNA: TGCGCCAGCAGCCAAGAAGATCGGGAGGTCTACGAGCAGTACTTC. The chain uses TRBV4-1 and TRBJ2-5; 7 nucleotides match TRBD2. The J call may be faulty, since TRBJ2-7 better matches the DNA end. CDR3 length: 15 amino acids. Germline CDR1 and CDR2: MGHRA and YSYEKL.